This TCR beta chain was profiled in a study of glioma-infiltrating T cells after dendritic cell vaccination. Germline loops: CDR1 SGDLS, CDR2 YYNGEE. The CDR3 contains 13 residues. Trimming took 2 bases from V and 6 from J; bases not matched to a gene: 1. The immunoSEQ assay amplified TCRB CDR3 from up to roughly 2 ug DNA. Sequencing used immunoSEQ multiplex PCR; TCRdb keeps in-frame clones, though not all of them. This sample has 80,000 to 100,000 clones, with around three quarters found just once. This clonotype originated in a human donor with glioblastoma. Here the sequenced sample was blood, taken before dendritic cell vaccination. The chain has TRBV9 and TRBJ2-1, with 8 bases lining up with TRBD2. The CDR3 nucleotides are TGTGCCAGCAGCGTTAGCGGGATCAATGAGCAGTTCTTC. Its translation: CASSVSGINEQFF.